Below, one T cell receptor beta chain is given with its context. Its antigen remains unknown. Generated by immunoSEQ multiplex PCR, the TCRdb table keeps only in-frame clones and is missing some. This table has over 8,500 clones, 65% to 80% appearing once. Isolating CD4+ T cells followed ten to eleven days of culture. Participants each got two BNT162b2 or mRNA-1273 vaccine doses. This entry comes from a study of vaccination effects on CD4 cells after COVID-19. The CDR3 is 15 amino acids. In germline, CDR1 is SGDLS, CDR2 YYNGEE. V was pared by 3 bases and J by 0 bases, with 3 bases of the junction left unmatched.

The TCR comes from a human donor who received a COVID-19 vaccine. This rearrangement joins TRBV9 to TRBJ2-4, with 7 positions matching TRBD1. The sample was CD4+ T cells from PBMCs cultured without peptide, taken after COVID-19 vaccination. CDR3 sequence: CASSAGQLAKNIQYF. The CDR3 DNA sequence: TGTGCCAGCAGCGCGGGACAGCTAGCCAAAAACATTCAGTACTTC.